A selection of T cell receptor beta chains follows, all from one sample in a study of identical twins. TCRdb reprocessed the 5' RACE reads with MiXCR, giving one entry per CDR3 protein. The sample includes 500,000 to 650,000 distinct CDR3 sequences, under 8.5% of them seen just once. These data were also filed under a second study, of yellow fever vaccine responses in identical twins.

Sample: PBMCs. These receptors all stem from a woman aged 18-35 years in good health. The CDR3 runs from the conserved cysteine through the conserved F or W. D genes are given only for firm matches. Only part of the rows carry a size: once, few, many, or a class if the clone is expanded.

>TRBJ1-1|TRBV5-1|-|few
TGCGCCAGCAGCTTAAGGCTTGGGCAGGATATGAACACTGAAGCTTTCTTT
CASSLRLGQDMNTEAFF
>TRBJ2-1|TRBV20-1|TRBD2|many
TGCAGTGCTAGAGTTGATAGCGGGAGCGTGGGTGAGCAGTTCTTC
CSARVDSGSVGEQFF
>TRBJ1-2|TRBV20-1|TRBD1|few
TGCAGTGCCCCCCTAGGGACAGATTATGGCTACACCTTC
CSAPLGTDYGYTF
>TRBJ2-1|TRBV7-9|-|many
TGTGCCAGCAGCTTAGTCTCAGGGACGGTGAATGAGCAGTTCTTC
CASSLVSGTVNEQFF
>TRBJ1-1|TRBV28|-|-
TGTGCCAGCAGTTTCCCGGGCCGGGGCACTGAAGCTTTCTTT
CASSFPGRGTEAFF
>TRBJ2-1|TRBV20-1|-|few
TGCAGTGCTAGAGATCCGTCGGGCACGACTTCCTCCCTGACTTCCTCCTACAATGAGCAGTTCTTC
CSARDPSGTTSSLTSSYNEQFF
>TRBJ2-1|TRBV24-1|-|-
TGTGCCACCAGTGATGCCGACGGAACGAGCTCCTACAATGAGCAGTTCTTC
CATSDADGTSSYNEQFF
>TRBJ2-2|TRBV20-1|-|-
TGCAGTGCTTCCGACGGGGGGAACACCGGGGAGCTGTTTTTT
CSASDGGNTGELFF
>TRBJ2-2|TRBV6-5|TRBD2|-
TGTGCCAGCAGTTACAACCTAGGGGCGGGGGATAACACCGGGGAGCTGTTTTTT
CASSYNLGAGDNTGELFF
>TRBJ1-1|TRBV24-1|TRBD1|-
TGTGCCACCAGTGATTCCGGGACAGGGGGCACTGAAGCTTTCTTT
CATSDSGTGGTEAFF
>TRBJ2-1|TRBV6-6|-|-
TGTGCCAGCAGTTACTCGCTGAGAGATGAGCAGTTCTTC
CASSYSLRDEQFF
>TRBJ1-4|TRBV29-1|TRBD1|few
TGCAGCGTGGCATTACAGGGGGCGCGCGAAAAACTGTTTTTT
CSVALQGAREKLFF
>TRBJ2-2|TRBV18|-|few
TGTGCCAGCTCACCACCGGGCAGTTCGAACACCGGGGAGCTGTTTTTT
CASSPPGSSNTGELFF
>TRBJ2-5|TRBV7-6|-|-
TGTGCCAGCAGCCTCTCACGGTTCGGCTTAGAGACCCAGTACTTC
CASSLSRFGLETQYF
>TRBJ2-3|TRBV5-1|TRBD2|-
TGCGCCAGCAGCTTGATGGGCGGGGGGGCCTTAACTACGCAGTATTTT
CASSLMGGGALTTQYF
>TRBJ2-4|TRBV6-2/TRBV6-3|-|-
TGTGCCAGCAGTTACTCGGGCAGGGCTGGCGACATTCAGTACTTC
CASSYSGRAGDIQYF
>TRBJ2-1|TRBV12-3/TRBV12-4|TRBD2|few
TGTGCCAGCAGTCCCGAAGGGAGGGCTTTCAATGAGCAGTTCTTC
CASSPEGRAFNEQFF
>TRBJ2-5|TRBV12-3/TRBV12-4|-|few
TGTGCCAGCAGTTTTGGGGGGACGGAGACCCAGTACTTC
CASSFGGTETQYF
>TRBJ2-5|TRBV29-1|-|few
TGCAGCGTTGACCCCACAGGGGGGGCGGAGACCCAGTACTTC
CSVDPTGGAETQYF
>TRBJ2-2|TRBV9|-|few
TGTGCCAGCAGCGGGAGGGGGACGGGGACCACCGGGGAGCTGTTTTTT
CASSGRGTGTTGELFF
>TRBJ1-4|TRBV15|-|many
TGTGCCACCAGCAGAGATCTGGGGGCTAATGAAAAACTGTTTTTT
CATSRDLGANEKLFF
>TRBJ1-2|TRBV20-1|-|few
TGCAGTGCTCTCCAGGGGTACCTCGCCTATGGCTACACCTTC
CSALQGYLAYGYTF
>TRBJ2-7|TRBV27|TRBD1|-
TGTGCCAGCAGCCATCCCGGCGAGGGACAGGGGTCCTACGAGCAGTACTTC
CASSHPGEGQGSYEQYF
>TRBJ2-1|TRBV6-2/TRBV6-3|-|few
TGTGCCAGCATCTCCGAACCGCCCAATGAGCAGTTCTTC
CASISEPPNEQFF
>TRBJ2-3|TRBV4-2|-|-
TGTGCCAGCAGCCAACTAAGTACTTCCCGAGAGGGCACAGATACGCAGTATTTT
CASSQLSTSREGTDTQYF
>TRBJ1-2|TRBV5-1|-|many
TGCGCCAGCAGCCCTGACAGAGAATATGGCTACACCTTC
CASSPDREYGYTF
>TRBJ2-7|TRBV3-1|-|once
TGTGCCTCCAGCCAGGGAGTTCCCTTGTCCCGGGCAATACCGAACGAGCAGTACTTC
CASSQGVPLSRAIPNEQYF
>TRBJ2-5|TRBV5-1|TRBD2|-
TGCGCCAGCAGCTTACTGACTAGCGGGAACCAAGAGACCCAGTACTTC
CASSLLTSGNQETQYF
>TRBJ1-1|TRBV12-3/TRBV12-4|TRBD1|many
TGTGCCAGCAGTCAGGGGGCAGCGACTGAAGCTTTCTTT
CASSQGAATEAFF
>TRBJ1-2|TRBV19|TRBD1|few
TGTGCCAGTAGTGCCCGACAGGGGGACAACTATGGCTACACCTTC
CASSARQGDNYGYTF
>TRBJ1-2|TRBV12-3/TRBV12-4|-|many
TGTGCCAGCAGCCAGGACTCCGTCTATGGCTACACCTTC
CASSQDSVYGYTF
>TRBJ2-5|TRBV12-3/TRBV12-4|-|few
TGTGCCAGCAGCCCGGACAGAACCCAAGAGACCCAGTACTTC
CASSPDRTQETQYF
>TRBJ1-1|TRBV7-9|TRBD1|many
TGTGCCAGCAGTTACGGACAGGGCGAAGCTTTCTTT
CASSYGQGEAFF
>TRBJ2-2|TRBV10-3|-|many
TGTGCCATCAGTGCGGGCGACACCGGGGAGCTGTTTTTT
CAISAGDTGELFF
>TRBJ1-2|TRBV5-1|-|many
TGCGCCAGCAGCTCAGATACAGGCGGCTATGGCTACACCTTC
CASSSDTGGYGYTF
>TRBJ2-1|TRBV9|-|many
TGTGCCAGCAGCGAGGGGCGCGGGGGCTACGAGAACTACAATGAGCAGTTCTTC
CASSEGRGGYENYNEQFF
>TRBJ1-3|TRBV5-1|TRBD1|many
TGCGCCAGCAGCTTGGAACTAGGGACAGGGAGGTTGAACACCATATATTTT
CASSLELGTGRLNTIYF
>TRBJ2-2|TRBV11-2|TRBD2|-
TGTGCCAGCAGCCTAGGGACTAGCGGGAGGCTGTCCACCGGGGAGCTGTTTTTT
CASSLGTSGRLSTGELFF
>TRBJ2-7|TRBV7-2|TRBD2|many
TGTGCCAGCACCAGAAGAAGCGGGAGGGGCTACGAGCAGTACTTC
CASTRRSGRGYEQYF
>TRBJ2-1|TRBV12-3/TRBV12-4|TRBD2|few
TGTGCCAGCAGTCCGCGGGGGGACAATGAGCAGTTCTTC
CASSPRGDNEQFF
>TRBJ1-1|TRBV20-1|-|many
TGCAGTGCTAGAGATAGCGGCTTGAACACTGAAGCTTTCTTT
CSARDSGLNTEAFF
>TRBJ2-1|TRBV5-1|TRBD2|many
TGCGCCAGCAGCTTGGTTGGCGGGGGGCCGTACAATGAGCAGTTCTTC
CASSLVGGGPYNEQFF
>TRBJ1-1|TRBV6-1|TRBD1|-
TGTGCCAGCAGCCCTTTCTACAGGACAGGGGGTGCGGACACTGAAGCTTTCTTT
CASSPFYRTGGADTEAFF
>TRBJ1-6|TRBV4-1|-|many
TGCGCCAGCAGCCAAGATGCGCGACCCGGTGGGAATTCACCCCTCCACTTT
CASSQDARPGGNSPLHF
>TRBJ2-1|TRBV5-1|TRBD2|many
TGCGCCAGCACCCCGGACGGGGGGTTTTACAATGAGCAGTTCTTC
CASTPDGGFYNEQFF
>TRBJ2-5|TRBV20-1|-|many
TGCAGTGCTCGAATGGAGACCCAGTACTTC
CSARMETQYF
>TRBJ1-1|TRBV10-3|-|many
TGTGCCATCAGTGTTTTCAGCTTGGGCACTGAAGCTTTCTTT
CAISVFSLGTEAFF
>TRBJ2-1|TRBV11-2|TRBD2|few
TGTGCCAGCAGCGCCACCCAGGTCGGGGGGGCTAGCTCCTACAATGAGCAGTTCTTC
CASSATQVGGASSYNEQFF
>TRBJ2-1|TRBV10-3|-|many
TGTGCCATCAGCCAAATAGGGCCTACGAGTGAGCAGTTCTTC
CAISQIGPTSEQFF
>TRBJ2-7|TRBV5-1|TRBD2|-
TGCGCCAGCAGCTCCTCAGCTATAGCGGGACCCACCCCCCTCGAGCAGTACTTC
CASSSSAIAGPTPLEQYF
>TRBJ2-5|TRBV2|TRBD2|-
TGTGCCAGCAGTGAAGCCGGGGAGCGGGAGAGAGGAGAGACCCAGTACTTC
CASSEAGERERGETQYF
>TRBJ2-1|TRBV28|TRBD1|few
TGTGCCAGCAGTTTAGGAGGGGACAGGTACAATGAGCAGTTCTTC
CASSLGGDRYNEQFF